This entry lists 19 T cell receptor beta chains sequenced from one sample in a study of T cells in Graves' hyperthyroidism and ophthalmopathy. From RNA transcripts, TCR beta CDR3 regions were amplified. An initial round of RT-PCR targeting the TCR CDR3 relied on the HTBI primer set. MiXCR was run by TCRdb on the multiplex PCR reads, yielding one entry per CDR3 protein. The table includes almost 600,000 distinct CDR3 sequences, about 45% detected once. The sequenced sample was peripheral blood or thyroid tissue (not recorded which). Receptors were obtained from a woman aged 18 to 35 with Graves' hyperthyroidism.

This chain joins TRBV7-9 and TRBJ1-2, with D perhaps matching TRBD1 (6 bases). Trimming cost V 7 bases and J 3 bases, with 12 bases left between them. Germline CDR1 and CDR2: SEHNR and FQNEAQ (reference sequence). CDR3 size: 13 residues. The CDR3 spells CASTRRGDYGYTF. The CDR3 DNA follows: TGTGCCAGCACCCGAAGGGGGGACTATGGCTACACCTTC. Full variable domain (remainder filled in from reference TRBV7-9 and TRBJ1-2): DTGVSQNPRHKITKRGQNVTFRCDPISEHNRLYWYRQTLGQGPEFLTYFQNEAQLEKSRLLSDRFSAERPKGSFSTLEIQRTEQGDSAMYLCASTRRGDYGYTFGSGTRLTVV.

The chain joins TRBV7-2 to TRBJ2-7, with 15 bases that match TRBD2. CDR1 is SGHTA, CDR2 FQGNSA, per germline. V gave up 6 bases and J gave up 5 bases; unmatched junction bases: 2. The CDR3 runs to 14 residues. The CDR3 sequence is CASRGLAGGHEQYF. The DNA of the CDR3 is TGTGCCAGCAGGGGACTAGCGGGAGGCCACGAGCAGTACTTC.

The chain carries TRBV24-1 and TRBJ2-5; the D call may be TRBD1 or TRBD2 (5 bases each). The end of the DNA is better explained by TRBJ2-1, so the J call may be wrong. There are 13 residues in the CDR3. Germline loops: CDR1 KGHDR, CDR2 SFDVKD. The CDR3, as DNA: TGTGCCACCAGTGACCTGGGGGTCGATGAGCAGTTCTTC. This codes for CATSDLGVDEQFF.

CDR3 loop: CARDQGQVTEAFF. In DNA, the CDR3 is TGTGCTAGAGATCAGGGACAGGTCACTGAAGCTTTCTTT. The J gene is TRBJ1-1, the V gene TRBV15; 8 bases fit TRBD1. Germline loops: CDR1 LNHNV, CDR2 YYDKDF (reference sequence). This CDR3 comprises 13 residues.

This clonotype was picked up a small number of times. This chain uses TRBV7-9 with TRBJ1-2, with no clear D. The length of the CDR3 is 14 residues. The V and J ends lost 7 bases and 2 bases respectively, with 14 bases between them. The V gene's germline CDR1 is SEHNR and CDR2 FQNEAQ (reference sequence). This CDR3 is CASNPSPVNYGYTF. CDR3 coding DNA: TGTGCCAGCAACCCATCCCCAGTAAACTATGGCTACACCTTC.

This clonotype occurred many times. The chain links TRBV27 to TRBJ1-2, with D uncertain. The CDR3 is 14 amino acids. Looked up from germline, CDR1 is MNHEY and CDR2 is SMNVEV (reference sequence). The V end lost 4 bases, the J end lost 1 base, and 10 bases lay between the germline ends. CDR3 region: CASSSSGSNYGYTF. The CDR3 region has the DNA TGTGCCAGCAGTTCCAGCGGCAGTAACTATGGCTACACCTTC.

V and J are TRBV5-1 and TRBJ2-5, with 9 bases fitting TRBD2. The J call could be wrong; TRBJ2-1 is a better fit for the DNA end. The germline CDR1 and CDR2 sequences are SGHRS and YFSETQ. The CDR3 contains 14 residues. CDR3 region: CASRAGGNYNEQFF. DNA of the CDR3: TGCGCCAGCAGAGCGGGAGGCAACTACAATGAGCAGTTCTTC.

There are many counts of this clonotype. V and J are TRBV7-2 and TRBJ1-5; the D is unclear. V was trimmed by 5 bases and J by 0 bases, leaving 14 bases between them. Looked up from germline, CDR1 is SGHTA and CDR2 is FQGNSA. This CDR3 spans 16 amino acids. CDR3 in DNA: TGTGCCAGCAGCCTCCTCGGACCCTATAGCAATCAGCCCCAGCATTTT. Protein sequence: CASSLLGPYSNQPQHF.

The chain combines TRBV5-6 with TRBJ1-2, with D uncertain. The CDR3 loop spans 14 amino acids. V lost 5 bases to trimming and J lost 4 bases, with 15 bases between them. CDR1 is SGHDT and CDR2 is YYEEEE in the germline V gene. The DNA of the CDR3 is TGTGCCAGCAGACCTGGGAAGGGTGCCTATGGCTACACCTTC. The encoded protein is CASRPGKGAYGYTF.

This clonotype was observed at least ten times. The V and J genes are TRBV20-1 and TRBJ2-5; D gene ambiguous. V lost 1 base and J lost 1, with 7 bases in between. CDR1 is DFQATT, CDR2 SNEGSKA, per germline (reference sequence). The CDR3 covers 13 residues. The CDR3 DNA reads TGCAGTGCTAGAGTCGACCGCCAAGAGACCCAGTACTTC. This sequence encodes CSARVDRQETQYF.

J is TRBJ1-5 and V is TRBV29-1; TRBD1 matches 7 bases. Trimming removed 7 bases from V and 2 bases from J; junction bases left unmatched: 8. Germline V gene sequence: CDR1 SQVTM, CDR2 ANQGSEA. This CDR3 is 14 amino acids long. The chain's CDR3 is CSGRQGRGNQPQHF. The CDR3 DNA follows: TGCAGCGGAAGACAGGGAAGGGGCAATCAGCCCCAGCATTTT. The full variable domain, with the rest looked up from reference TRBV29-1 and TRBJ1-5, is SAVISQKPSRDICQRGTSLTIQCQVDSQVTMMFWYRQQPGQSLTLIATANQGSEATYESGFVIDKFPISRPNLTFSTLTVSNMSPEDSSIYLCSGRQGRGNQPQHFGDGTRLSIL.

This clonotype was detected only once. The rearrangement uses TRBV12-3 or TRBV12-4 and TRBJ2-7, with 11 bases lining up with TRBD1. This CDR3 region has 15 residues. Trimming at V came to 6 bases and at J to 4 bases, leaving 8 bases not matched to a gene. For the CDR3, the DNA is TGTGCCAGCAGCCCCCAGGGACAGGGGGTTTACGAGCAGTACTTC. Translation gives CASSPQGQGVYEQYF.

Ten or more counts support this clonotype. The V gene is TRBV20-1, the J gene TRBJ2-5, with TRBD1 matching over 11 bases. The CDR3 spans 15 residues. The germline V gene encodes CDR1 DFQATT and CDR2 SNEGSKA (reference sequence). Trimming at V came to 4 bases and at J to 6 bases, leaving 10 bases not matched to a gene. CDR3 amino acids: CSANLPDRGQKTQYF. In nucleotides, the CDR3 is TGCAGTGCTAATCTCCCGGACAGGGGGCAAAAGACCCAGTACTTC.

The chain combines TRBV10-3 with TRBJ2-3, with a possible D match to TRBD2 (6 bases). The CDR3 is 14 residues long. CDR1 ENHRY and CDR2 SYGVKD come from the germline V gene. Between the trimmed V and J ends, which lost 0 bases and 3 bases, there was a span of 7 bases. This CDR3 reads CAISESAGTDTQYF. The CDR3 bases are TGTGCCATCAGTGAGTCGGCGGGAACAGATACGCAGTATTTT.

A single count supports this clonotype. The J gene is TRBJ1-5, the V gene TRBV6-9; 12 bases fit TRBD1. CDR3 length: 17 amino acids. Germline trimming cut 2 bases from V and 5 bases from J; bases unmatched to any gene: 7. The germline CDR1 and CDR2 sequences are MNHGY and SVAAGI. The CDR3 DNA sequence: TGTGCCAGCAGTTATACGTTGGGACAGGGGGCCGATCAGCCCCAGCATTTT. Translation: CASSYTLGQGADQPQHF.

The chain has TRBV6-5 and TRBJ1-4; possible D gene TRBD1, 6 bases. This CDR3 has 22 amino acids. The ends were cut back, 5 bases at V and 2 bases at J, with 33 bases in the middle. Per germline, CDR1 MNHEY and CDR2 SVGAGI. Here the CDR3 DNA reads TGTGCCAGCAGTGGGGGGCCTTGGCAGGGCAGTACGAGGATGGCTACTAATGAAAAACTGTTTTTT. This gives the protein CASSGGPWQGSTRMATNEKLFF.

This chain connects TRBV25-1 to TRBJ1-1, with D unresolved. CDR1 and CDR2 (germline): MGHDK, SYGVNS. The CDR3 is 12 amino acids. Trimming took off 6 bases at V and 2 bases at J, with 7 bases between the two ends. CDR3 coding DNA: TGTGCCAGCAGAAACACCAACACTGAAGCTTTCTTT. Translated: CASRNTNTEAFF.

For this clonotype: A much larger clone lies one base from this, so it may be a read error. The chain uses TRBV15 and TRBJ2-7, with 8 positions matching TRBD1. V gave up 2 bases and J gave up 10 bases; unmatched junction bases: 7. This CDR3 has 13 residues. Germline V lookup: CDR1 LNHNV, CDR2 YYDKDF (reference sequence). CDR3 protein: CATSRLGQGDQYF. DNA of the CDR3: TGTGCCACCAGCAGACTCGGACAGGGAGATCAGTACTTC.

V gene TRBV10-2 combines with J gene TRBJ1-2; tentative D call: TRBD1 (5 bases). Looked up from germline, CDR1 is WSHSY and CDR2 is SAAADI. The V and J ends lost 4 bases and 8 bases respectively, with 14 bases between them. CDR3 length: 13 amino acids. Here the CDR3 reads CASSATGAGGYTF. The DNA for the CDR3 is TGCGCCAGCAGTGCTACCGGGGCTGGGGGCTACACCTTC.